This record looks at one T cell receptor (beta chain) sequence and its context. The record originates from a study of T cell changes during pregnancy in multiple sclerosis. Assay: immunoSEQ multiplex PCR; the TCRdb copy retains only in-frame clones and omits some. This sample has about 68,000 clones, with around nine tenths found just once. The CDR3 loop spans 12 amino acids. Germline CDR1 and CDR2: MDHEN and SYDVKM. Deletions cut 2 bases from V and 7 bases from J, with 5 bases between. The TCR originated in a female donor in good health, enrolled as a control in a pregnancy study. This sequence joins TRBV28 and TRBJ2-2; D possibly corresponds to TRBD2 (5 bases). Sequences were derived from peripheral blood, sampled after pregnancy. The CDR3 sequence: CASSLGSGELFF. The CDR3 DNA follows: TGTGCCAGCAGTTTAGGGAGCGGGGAGCTGTTTTTT.